This TCR beta chain was observed in a study of shared clonotypes between healthy human individuals. General study findings and limits: Rarefaction showed that sequencing of sorted subsets was incomplete (despite large depth).

Germline V lookup: CDR1 MNHNS, CDR2 SASEGT. V shed 6 bases and J shed 4 bases, with 8 bases lying between them. The CDR3 is 12 residues long. Healthy HIV-negative adults with no recent acute infections or vaccinations were recruited as donors. Both subsets, CD45RA+ naive and CD45RA-negative memory, were split from the CD4+ cells. In the study's own analysis: With immunoSEQ giving junction-only sequences and no quality scores, filtering differed. This table comes from immunoSEQ multiplex PCR, and its TCRdb copy is limited to in-frame clones, with some not included. D and trimming were read from the DNA, whereas the V and J calls and clone size are those reported in that table. The data show 2 million to 2.5 million clones, 85% to 95% seen once. About this clone itself: Its antigen is currently unknown.

This TCR derives from a man aged 18 to 30 in good health. The chain uses TRBV6-1 and TRBJ2-3; D possibly matches TRBD1 or TRBD2 (6 bases each). Sequenced sample: naive CD4+ T cells sorted from blood. Subset of the sample: CD45RA+ positively selected. CDR3 in amino acids: CASRRGADTQYF. The CDR3, as DNA: TGTGCCAGCAGGAGGGGGGCAGATACGCAGTATTTT.